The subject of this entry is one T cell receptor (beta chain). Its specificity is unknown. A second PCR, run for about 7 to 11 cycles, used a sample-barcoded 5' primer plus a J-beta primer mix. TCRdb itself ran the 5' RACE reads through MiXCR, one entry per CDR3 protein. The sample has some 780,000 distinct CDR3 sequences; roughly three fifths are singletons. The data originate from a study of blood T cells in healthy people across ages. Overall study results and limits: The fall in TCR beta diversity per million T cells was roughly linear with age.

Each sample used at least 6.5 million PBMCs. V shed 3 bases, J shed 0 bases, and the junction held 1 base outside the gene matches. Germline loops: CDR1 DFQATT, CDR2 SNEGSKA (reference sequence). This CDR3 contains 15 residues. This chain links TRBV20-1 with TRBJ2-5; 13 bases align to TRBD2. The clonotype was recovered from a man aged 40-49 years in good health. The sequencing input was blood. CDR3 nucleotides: TGCAGTGCTAGGACTAGCGGGAGGAACCAAGAGACCCAGTACTTC. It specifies CSARTSGRNQETQYF.